The 11 T cell receptor beta chains below come from one sample, sequenced in a study of blood T cell repertoires in COVID-19. TCRdb's table, derived via immunoSEQ multiplex PCR, lists solely in-frame clones and lacks some. Of roughly 240,000 clones detected, 75% to 90% appear once; the ten largest clones hold about 4.6%. The source material was peripheral blood. These receptors were taken from a man in his 60s who had recovered from COVID-19.

The chain uses TRBV18 and TRBJ2-2; a possible D gene is TRBD2 (5 bases). Germline-derived CDR1 and CDR2 are KGHSH and LQKENI. The CDR3 consists of 16 residues. Trimming removed 1 base at V and 6 bases at J, with 15 bases between. The CDR3 sequence: CASSPRREGSAGELFF. CDR3 coding DNA: TGTGCCAGCTCACCACGACGTGAAGGTAGCGCCGGGGAGCTGTTTTTT.

The J gene is TRBJ1-5, the V gene TRBV28; the D is unclear. V was cut by 7 bases and J by 6 bases, with 10 bases left in between. The CDR3 extends over 12 amino acids. Germline V gene sequence: CDR1 MDHEN, CDR2 SYDVKM. CDR3 DNA: TGTGCCAGCACTTCAGGTAGTCAGCCCCAGCATTTT. Its translation is CASTSGSQPQHF.

The chain joins TRBV19 to TRBJ2-4; the D gene is possibly TRBD2 (6 bases). V was pared by 11 bases and J by 0 bases, with 14 bases between. Germline V lookup: CDR1 LNHDA, CDR2 SQIVND (reference sequence). The CDR3 length is 14 residues. The CDR3 reads CAAGLGLAKNIQYF. CDR3 DNA sequence: TGTGCCGCTGGTTTGGGACTAGCCAAAAACATTCAGTACTTC.

This chain uses TRBV19 with TRBJ1-1; the match to TRBD1 covers 8 bases. V was clipped by 5 bases and J by 0 bases; unmatched bases: 11. Germline values: CDR1 LNHDA, CDR2 SQIVND (reference sequence). The CDR3 is 17 residues long. CDR3 region: CASSPGQGMEMNTEAFF. The CDR3 DNA reads TGTGCCAGTAGTCCTGGACAGGGTATGGAAATGAACACTGAAGCTTTCTTT.

This clone came up once. The chain has TRBV30 and TRBJ2-1; 11 bases are a match to TRBD2. Germline-derived CDR1 and CDR2 are GTSNPN and SVGIG (reference sequence). There are 16 residues in the CDR3. The V segment lost 5 bases and the J segment 3 bases; nucleotides outside the gene matches: 9. In nucleotides, the CDR3 is TGTGCCTGGGACCGAGGGACTAGCGGAAACTACAATGAGCAGTTCTTC. This translates into CAWDRGTSGNYNEQFF.

The gene calls are TRBV29-1 and TRBJ2-5; 15 bases align to TRBD2. CDR1 and CDR2 (germline): SQVTM, ANQGSEA. V trimming: 4 bases; J trimming: 5 bases; junction bases outside the gene matches: 5. This CDR3 is built from 15 residues. In nucleotides, the CDR3 is TGCAGCGTTGCAGGACTAGCGGGGGGGAGGGAGACCCAGTACTTC. As protein: CSVAGLAGGRETQYF.

The chain carries TRBV7-9 and TRBJ1-5; 8 bases match TRBD1. The CDR3 consists of 15 residues. Germline CDR1 is SEHNR and CDR2 is FQNEAQ (reference sequence). V gave up 5 bases and J gave up 5 bases; unmatched junction bases: 8. In DNA, the CDR3 is TGTGCCAGCAGCCACGACAGGGGATATCATCAGCCCCAGCATTTT. Protein sequence: CASSHDRGYHQPQHF.

V is TRBV30 and J is TRBJ2-3; possibly TRBD1 for D (6 bases). The V end was cut by 8 bases, the J end by 0 bases, with 18 bases between. The CDR3 has 15 amino acids. Germline V gene lookup returns CDR1 GTSNPN and CDR2 SVGIG (reference sequence). The CDR3 sequence is CAALTGTLSTDTQYF. Written as DNA, the CDR3 is TGTGCCGCCCTGACCGGGACACTGAGCACAGATACGCAGTATTTT.

This chain connects TRBV27 to TRBJ1-1; D not certain. This CDR3 region has 14 residues. The ends were cut back, 5 bases at V and 2 bases at J, with 12 bases in the middle. Germline V gene sequence: CDR1 MNHEY, CDR2 SMNVEV (reference sequence). The DNA of the CDR3 is TGTGCCAGCAGTAAAAACACAGTCAACACTGAAGCTTTCTTT. Residues: CASSKNTVNTEAFF.

The chain joins TRBV6-5 to TRBJ2-5; TRBD2 agrees at 10 bases. The CDR3 loop spans 14 amino acids. The germline CDR1 and CDR2 sequences are MNHEY and SVGAGI. Trimming removed 2 bases from V and 3 bases from J; junction bases left unmatched: 0. CDR3 sequence (DNA): TGTGCCAGCAGTTACGGACTAGCGGAAGAGACCCAGTACTTC. Translated: CASSYGLAEETQYF.

This chain uses TRBV4-2 with TRBJ1-2; no definite D call. CDR3 length: 14 amino acids. Trimming stripped 0 bases from V and 4 bases from J, with 9 bases between. Germline V lookup: CDR1 LGHNA, CDR2 YNFKEQ. The CDR3: CASSQDGLSYGYTF. The CDR3 DNA reads as TGTGCCAGCAGCCAAGATGGTCTCAGCTATGGCTACACCTTC.